This TCR beta chain was profiled in a study of radiation and T cells in renal cell carcinoma. General study points: From baseline, blood top tumor clonotypes peaked at 2 weeks post-radiation. Pretreatment tumor biopsies were lacking, so baseline clonotypes are unknown.

Here immunoSEQ multiplex PCR was the method, and the copy in TCRdb shows in-frame clones only, minus some. The table includes about 77,000 clones, over 80% detected once. With respect to this clone: Its specificity is not known.

V was pared by 0 bases and J by 5 bases, with 5 bases of the junction left unmatched. This CDR3 contains 15 residues. CDR1 and CDR2 (germline): SGHTA, FQGTGA. Specified time point: blood 4 weeks post-SBRT, at nephrectomy. Treatment specified: 15 Gy SBRT to primary tumor, nephrectomy 4 weeks later. Clear cell pathology was present in this patient's renal cell carcinoma. The chain carries TRBV7-3 and TRBJ2-5; 8 nucleotides match TRBD1. This receptor was identified in a woman between 55 and 75 years old with renal cell carcinoma. The material was blood, obtained from a patient whose treatment included radiotherapy and nephrectomy. The DNA of the CDR3 is TGTGCCAGCAGCTTAACACCAGGGGGCAGGGAGACCCAGTACTTC. This codes for CASSLTPGGRETQYF.